Each of the 8 T cell receptor beta chains below was sequenced from the same sample in a study of beta chain features in type 1 diabetes. Reverse transcription of all isolated RNA meant that expressed TCRB transcripts were sequenced. Sequenced by immunoSEQ multiplex PCR; TCRdb stores in-frame clones only, minus some. The profile covers hundreds of thousands of clones, with about 15% appearing a single time and about 6.7% taken by the ten largest. The sequenced sample was central memory CD4+ T cells from blood. The receptors stem from a young man in good health.

The V call is TRBV5-4, the J call TRBJ2-7, with D perhaps TRBD2 (6 bases). V gave up 0 bases and J gave up 3 bases, with 13 bases separating them. The CDR3 runs 15 residues. Germline V gene data show CDR1 as SGHNT and CDR2 as YYREEE (reference sequence). Here the CDR3 reads CASSLGGTDFYEQYF. The CDR3 region has the DNA TGTGCCAGCAGCTTGGGTGGGACTGACTTCTACGAGCAGTACTTC.

The table lists this clone with a few counts. Other DNA sequences in the same sample also yield this CDR3. The V gene is TRBV7-2, the J gene TRBJ1-5; the D gene is possibly TRBD1 (5 bases). Germline V gives CDR1 SGHTA, CDR2 FQGNSA. The CDR3 is 14 amino acids. The germline V and J ends were trimmed by 5 bases and 4 bases, with 12 bases remaining between them. The CDR3 is CASSPTGGNQPQHF. CDR3 sequence (DNA): TGTGCCAGCAGCCCCACAGGAGGTAATCAGCCCCAGCATTTT.

In regard to this clone: In the same sample, other DNA sequences code for this CDR3. The V gene is TRBV19, the J gene TRBJ2-3, with a weak D call TRBD2 (6 bases). This CDR3 spans 16 amino acids. V lost 1 base, J lost 3 bases, and 14 bases lay in between. Per the germline V gene, CDR1 is LNHDA and CDR2 is SQIVND (reference sequence). The CDR3 reads CASSIGPGEGTDTQYF. CDR3 nucleotide sequence: TGTGCCAGTAGTATAGGACCGGGAGAGGGAACAGATACGCAGTATTTT.

This clone was counted between two and nine times. The rearrangement links TRBV11-3 to TRBJ2-5; 7 nucleotides match TRBD2. The V gene end was trimmed by 5 bases and the J gene end by 0 bases; junction bases not matched to a gene: 12. Germline loops: CDR1 SGHNT, CDR2 YENEEA. This CDR3 is 17 amino acids long. CDR3 region: CASSLRGRGGYQETQYF. CDR3 DNA: TGTGCCAGCAGCCTCCGGGGGAGGGGAGGGTACCAAGAGACCCAGTACTTC.

This clone was detected only a few times. The chain uses TRBV19 and TRBJ2-1; TRBD1 matches 11 bases. This CDR3 is 15 amino acids long. V was clipped by 5 bases and J by 2 bases; unmatched bases: 2. Per germline, CDR1 LNHDA and CDR2 SQIVND (reference sequence). CDR3 DNA sequence: TGTGCCAGTAGTTCGGGACAGGGGGCCTACAATGAGCAGTTCTTC. This gives the protein CASSSGQGAYNEQFF.

The V and J genes are TRBV18 and TRBJ2-5; D gene uncertain. The V gene's germline CDR1 is KGHSH and CDR2 LQKENI. V was pared by 2 bases and J by 2 bases, with 9 bases between. The CDR3 totals 14 residues. The CDR3 is CASSPWSEQETQYF. For the CDR3, the DNA is TGTGCCAGCTCACCATGGTCCGAACAAGAGACCCAGTACTTC.

The chain combines TRBV25-1 with TRBJ1-2; TRBD1 is a possible D gene (6 bases). Trimming stripped 4 bases from V and 1 base from J, with 16 bases between. CDR1 is MGHDK, CDR2 SYGVNS, per germline. There are 16 residues in the CDR3. The CDR3 sequence: CASSGPGHLYNYGYTF. The DNA for the CDR3 is TGTGCCAGCAGTGGACCGGGACATTTGTATAACTATGGCTACACCTTC.

This clone was seen more than once but under ten times. The chain employs TRBV11-3 and TRBJ2-7, with no clear D. This CDR3 contains 15 residues. V lost 1 base and J 0 bases, leaving 10 bases between the germline ends. Germline V gene data show CDR1 as SGHNT and CDR2 as YENEEA. CDR3 in DNA: TGTGCCAGCAGCTTAGCTGGCATCCCCTCCTACGAGCAGTACTTC. It yields the protein CASSLAGIPSYEQYF.